The clone carrying this TCR beta chain has just one count. Antigen unknown. The data were obtained in a study of vaccination effects on CD4 cells after COVID-19. CDR3 length equals 14 residues. Trimming removed 6 bases at V and 3 bases at J, with 11 bases between. The germline gives CDR1 MRHNA, CDR2 SNTAGT. Using viral peptide pools, the ViraFEST assay grew out antigen-specific CD4+ T cells prior to sequencing. Scientists isolated CD4+ T cells after an approximately 11-day culture period ended. Recipients of the vaccine had no prior SARS-CoV-2 infection and negative nucleocapsid antibodies. Days 3 and 7 were when half the medium was replaced with IL-2 medium. Using immunoSEQ multiplex PCR, the repertoire was profiled, and TCRdb retains in-frame clones only, with some absent. This table has 65,000 to 90,000 clones, about four fifths appearing once.

The source of this sequence is a human donor who received a COVID-19 vaccine. The V call is TRBV6-4, the J call TRBJ2-2, with D possibly being TRBD2 (6 bases). The starting material was CD4+ T cells from PBMCs cultured with SARS-CoV-2 spike peptides, obtained before COVID-19 vaccination. The CDR3 DNA sequence: TGTGCCAGCAGGGAGGAGGGGCACACCGGGGAGCTGTTTTTT. It translates to CASREEGHTGELFF.